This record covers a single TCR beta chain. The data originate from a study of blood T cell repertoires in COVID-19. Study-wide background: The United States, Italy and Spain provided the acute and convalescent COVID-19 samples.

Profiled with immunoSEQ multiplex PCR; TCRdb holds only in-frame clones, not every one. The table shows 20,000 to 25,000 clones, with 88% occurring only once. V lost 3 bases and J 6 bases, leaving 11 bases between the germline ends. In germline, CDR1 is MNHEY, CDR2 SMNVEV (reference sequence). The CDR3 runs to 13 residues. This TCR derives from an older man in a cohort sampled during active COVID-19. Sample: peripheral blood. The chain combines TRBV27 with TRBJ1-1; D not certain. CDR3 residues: CASSFSGRPEAFF. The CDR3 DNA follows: TGTGCCAGCAGTTTCTCGGGGAGGCCTGAAGCTTTCTTT.